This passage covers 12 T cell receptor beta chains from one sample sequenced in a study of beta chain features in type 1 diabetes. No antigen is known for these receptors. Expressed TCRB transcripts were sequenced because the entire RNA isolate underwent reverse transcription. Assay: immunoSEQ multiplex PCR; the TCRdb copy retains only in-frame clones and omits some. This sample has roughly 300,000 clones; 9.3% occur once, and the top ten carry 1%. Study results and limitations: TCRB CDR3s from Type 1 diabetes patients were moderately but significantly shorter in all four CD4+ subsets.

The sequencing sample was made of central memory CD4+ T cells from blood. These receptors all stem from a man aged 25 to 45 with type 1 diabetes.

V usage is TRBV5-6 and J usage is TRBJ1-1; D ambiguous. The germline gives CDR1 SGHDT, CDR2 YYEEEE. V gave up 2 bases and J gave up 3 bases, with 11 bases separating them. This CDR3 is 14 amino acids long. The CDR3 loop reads CASSFFARDTEAFF. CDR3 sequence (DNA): TGTGCCAGCAGCTTTTTTGCAAGGGACACTGAAGCTTTCTTT.

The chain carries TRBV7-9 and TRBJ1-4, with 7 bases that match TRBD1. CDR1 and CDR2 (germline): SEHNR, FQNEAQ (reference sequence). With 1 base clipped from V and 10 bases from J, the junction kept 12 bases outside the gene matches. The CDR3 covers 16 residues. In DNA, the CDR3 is TGTGCCAGCAGCTTAGGTCTTCGACAGGGTTGGGGAAAACTGTTTTTT. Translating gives CASSLGLRQGWGKLFF.

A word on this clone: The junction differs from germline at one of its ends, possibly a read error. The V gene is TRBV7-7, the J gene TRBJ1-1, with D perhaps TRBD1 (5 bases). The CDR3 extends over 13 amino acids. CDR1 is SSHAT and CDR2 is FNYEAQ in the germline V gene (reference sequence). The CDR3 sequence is CASSKQENTEAFF. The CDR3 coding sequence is TGTGCTAGCAGCAAACAGGAGAACACTGAAGCTTTCTTT.

The CDR3 region has the DNA TGTGCCAGCAGTGTAACGCTAGGGGCTTTCTTT. Encoded protein: CASSVTLGAFF. V usage is TRBV2 and J usage is TRBJ1-1; unclear D gene. The V end lost 4 bases, the J end lost 11 bases, and 11 bases lay between the germline ends. CDR1 and CDR2 from the germline V gene are SNHLY and FYNNEI. The CDR3 covers 11 residues.

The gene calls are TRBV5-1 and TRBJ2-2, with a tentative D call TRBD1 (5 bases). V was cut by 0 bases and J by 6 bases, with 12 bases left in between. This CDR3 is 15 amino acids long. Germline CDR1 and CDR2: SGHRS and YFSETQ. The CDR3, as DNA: TGCGCCAGCAGCTTGGCAACCAGGGAAGCCGGGGAGCTGTTTTTT. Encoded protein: CASSLATREAGELFF. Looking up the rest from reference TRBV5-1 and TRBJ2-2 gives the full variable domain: KAGVTQTPRYLIKTRGQQVTLSCSPISGHRSVSWYQQTPGQGLQFLFEYFSETQRNKGNFPGRFSGRQFSNSRSEMNVSTLELGDSALYLCASSLATREAGELFFGEGSRLTVL.

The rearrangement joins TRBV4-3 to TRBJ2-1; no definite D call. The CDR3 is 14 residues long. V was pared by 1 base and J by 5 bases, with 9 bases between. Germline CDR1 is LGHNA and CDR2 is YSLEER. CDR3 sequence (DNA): TGCGCCAGCAGCCAAGGGAGCACCGACAATGAGCAGTTCTTC. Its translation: CASSQGSTDNEQFF.

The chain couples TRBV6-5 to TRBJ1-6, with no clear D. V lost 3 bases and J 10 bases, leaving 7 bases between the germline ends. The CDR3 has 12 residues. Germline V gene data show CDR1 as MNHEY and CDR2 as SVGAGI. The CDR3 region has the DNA TGTGCCAGCAGTTATCGCCAGTCACCCCTCCACTTT. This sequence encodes CASSYRQSPLHF.

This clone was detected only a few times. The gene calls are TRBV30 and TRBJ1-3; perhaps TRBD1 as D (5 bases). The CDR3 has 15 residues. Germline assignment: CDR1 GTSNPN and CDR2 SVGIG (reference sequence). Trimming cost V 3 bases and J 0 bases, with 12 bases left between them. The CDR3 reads CAWSWDGSSGNTIYF. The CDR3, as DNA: TGTGCCTGGAGCTGGGACGGTAGCTCTGGAAACACCATATATTTT. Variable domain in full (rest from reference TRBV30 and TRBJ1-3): SQTIHQWPATLVQPVGSPLSLECTVEGTSNPNLYWYRQAAGRGLQLLFYSVGIGQISSEVPQNLSASRPQDRQFILSSKKLLLSDSGFYLCAWSWDGSSGNTIYFGEGSWLTVV.

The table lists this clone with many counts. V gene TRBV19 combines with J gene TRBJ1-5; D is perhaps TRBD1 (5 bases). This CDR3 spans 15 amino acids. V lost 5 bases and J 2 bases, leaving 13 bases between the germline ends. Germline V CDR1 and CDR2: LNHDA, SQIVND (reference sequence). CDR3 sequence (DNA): TGTGCCAGTAGTTTCCAGGGTAACGGCAATCAGCCCCAGCATTTT. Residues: CASSFQGNGNQPQHF.

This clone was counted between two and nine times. This chain's CDR3 is CASSSGQAVGYTF. CDR3 sequence (DNA): TGTGCCAGCAGCTCAGGACAGGCGGTTGGCTACACCTTC. The chain uses TRBV7-2 and TRBJ1-2, with 7 bases aligning to TRBD1. The CDR3 is 13 amino acids. The germline gives CDR1 SGHTA, CDR2 FQGNSA. V lost 4 bases and J lost 7; bases outside the gene matches: 6.

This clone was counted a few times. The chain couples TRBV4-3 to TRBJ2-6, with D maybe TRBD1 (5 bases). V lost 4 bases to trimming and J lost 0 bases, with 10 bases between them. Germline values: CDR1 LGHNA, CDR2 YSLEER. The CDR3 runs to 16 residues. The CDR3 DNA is TGCGCCAGCAGCCGGGTGGGGCTCTCTGGGGCCAACGTCCTGACTTTC. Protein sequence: CASSRVGLSGANVLTF.

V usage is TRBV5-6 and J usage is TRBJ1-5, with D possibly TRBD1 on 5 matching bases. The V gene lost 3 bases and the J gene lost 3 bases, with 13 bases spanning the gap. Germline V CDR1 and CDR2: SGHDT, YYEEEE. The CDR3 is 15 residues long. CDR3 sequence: CASSSLDRINQPQHF. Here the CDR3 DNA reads TGTGCCAGCAGCTCCTTAGACAGAATCAATCAGCCCCAGCATTTT.